Listed here are 16 T cell receptor beta chains from one sample, sequenced in a study of T cell responses to AZD1222 COVID-19 vaccine. TCRdb keeps only in-frame clones here, not all; method: immunoSEQ multiplex PCR. The sample yields under 200,000 clones, 94% seen once. Sequences were derived from peripheral blood, sampled on day 0 of AZD1222 vaccination. These receptors all come from an adult in good health.

This chain links TRBV30 with TRBJ1-6; no definite D call. Trimming removed 0 bases at V and 6 bases at J, with 9 bases between. In germline, CDR1 is GTSNPN, CDR2 SVGIG (reference sequence). The CDR3 is made up of 14 amino acids. The CDR3 sequence is CAWSVIASNSPLHF. The CDR3 region has the DNA TGTGCCTGGAGTGTAATTGCGAGTAATTCACCCCTCCACTTT.

J is TRBJ1-1 and V is TRBV15; D is unresolved. V lost 8 bases and J lost 10, with 14 bases in between. The CDR3 is 11 amino acids. Looked up from germline, CDR1 is LNHNV and CDR2 is YYDKDF (reference sequence). The CDR3 coding sequence is TGTGCCACCTCCAGCGGTATTAGAGCTTTCTTT. This codes for CATSSGIRAFF. Supplemented by reference TRBV15 and TRBJ1-1, the full variable domain reads DAMVIQNPRYQVTQFGKPVTLSCSQTLNHNVMYWYQQKSSQAPKLLFHYYDKDFNNEADTPDNFQSRRPNTSFCFLDIRSPGLGDTAMYLCATSSGIRAFFGQGTRLTVV.

The CDR3 spells CAISIVEGRGTEAFF. The CDR3 DNA is TGTGCCATCTCCATAGTTGAGGGAAGGGGGACTGAAGCTTTCTTT. The chain employs TRBV10-3 and TRBJ1-1; possibly TRBD1 for D (6 bases). Germline V gene data show CDR1 as ENHRY and CDR2 as SYGVKD. Trimming took 8 bases from V and 5 from J, leaving 21 bases between them. The CDR3 is 15 residues long.

The chain carries TRBV11-3 and TRBJ2-2, with TRBD2 as a possible D gene (6 bases). The CDR3 consists of 14 residues. The germline V gene has CDR1 SGHNT and CDR2 YENEEA. Trimming shortened V by 3 bases and J by 5 bases, and 10 bases separated the two germline ends. The CDR3 DNA sequence: TGTGCCAGCAGCTTCACGGGAGTTACCGGGGAGCTGTTTTTT. Translated, it gives CASSFTGVTGELFF.

The chain links TRBV5-5 to TRBJ2-2; the match to TRBD2 covers 8 bases. Germline values: CDR1 SGHKS, CDR2 YYEKEE (reference sequence). The CDR3 spans 18 residues. The V gene end was trimmed by 4 bases and the J gene end by 4 bases; junction bases not matched to a gene: 15. In DNA, the CDR3 is TGTGCCAGCAGCCCGGTCGGTCGGGAGGGCCTAGTCACCGGGGAGCTGTTTTTT. It is translated as CASSPVGREGLVTGELFF.

The rearrangement uses TRBV6-1 and TRBJ1-6, with TRBD1 as a possible D gene (5 bases). The germline gives CDR1 MNHNS, CDR2 SASEGT. Trimming stripped 3 bases from V and 3 bases from J, with 9 bases between. The CDR3 has 15 residues. Here the CDR3 reads CASSEGVGYNSPLHF. The CDR3 DNA reads as TGTGCCAGCAGTGAGGGGGTTGGCTATAATTCACCCCTCCACTTT.

The rearrangement uses TRBV19 and TRBJ2-7, with 10 bases aligning to TRBD2. CDR1 and CDR2 from the germline V gene are LNHDA and SQIVND (reference sequence). The trim removed 0 bases at V and 6 bases at J, leaving 2 bases unmatched. The CDR3 covers 14 residues. The CDR3 sequence: CASSIDSGRSEQYF. For the CDR3, the DNA is TGTGCCAGTAGTATAGATAGCGGGAGGAGCGAGCAGTACTTC.

CDR3 sequence reads: CAWKKRGTNTGELFF. As DNA, the CDR3 is TGTGCCTGGAAGAAGCGGGGGACGAACACCGGGGAGCTGTTTTTT. The rearrangement uses TRBV30 and TRBJ2-2; 8 nucleotides match TRBD2. The CDR3 is made up of 15 amino acids. The germline gives CDR1 GTSNPN, CDR2 SVGIG (reference sequence). V lost 4 bases, J lost 0 bases, and 4 bases stayed unmatched.

CDR3 sequence: CASSLVGGETQYF. In DNA, the CDR3 is TGTGCCAGCAGCTTGGTAGGGGGTGAGACCCAGTACTTC. V and J are TRBV5-4 and TRBJ2-5, with a possible D match to TRBD1 (6 bases). Looked up from germline, CDR1 is SGHNT and CDR2 is YYREEE (reference sequence). The CDR3 extends over 13 amino acids. V dropped 0 bases and J dropped 5 bases, with 8 bases sitting between them.

J is TRBJ1-4 and V is TRBV9; no clear D. This CDR3 spans 14 amino acids. In germline, CDR1 is SGDLS, CDR2 YYNGEE. Trimming stripped 0 bases from V and 8 bases from J, with 11 bases between. Here the CDR3 reads CASSVGTLGEKLFF. The CDR3 bases are TGTGCCAGCAGCGTAGGGACCTTGGGGGAAAAACTGTTTTTT.

The chain combines TRBV5-1 with TRBJ2-7; D gene uncertain. Germline lookup yields CDR1 SGHRS and CDR2 YFSETQ. Trimming cost V 1 base and J 5 bases, with 31 bases left between them. The CDR3 runs 20 residues. CDR3 protein: CASSLSRARTRLTVSDEQYF. The CDR3 nucleotides are TGCGCCAGCAGCTTGTCTAGGGCTAGGACGAGGCTCACGGTGAGTGACGAGCAGTACTTC.

This chain uses TRBV5-4 with TRBJ2-7; 9 positions agree with TRBD1. The trim removed 3 bases at V and 6 bases at J, leaving 4 bases unmatched. This CDR3 contains 13 residues. CDR1 is SGHNT, CDR2 YYREEE, per germline (reference sequence). This CDR3 is CASSSGTGPEQYF. The CDR3 nucleotides are TGTGCCAGCAGCTCCGGGACAGGGCCCGAGCAGTACTTC. The full variable domain, its missing parts supplied by reference TRBV5-4 and TRBJ2-7, is ETGVTQSPTHLIKTRGQQVTLRCSSQSGHNTVSWYQQALGQGPQFIFQYYREEENGRGNFPPRFSGLQFPNYSSELNVNALELDDSALYLCASSSGTGPEQYFGPGTRLTVT.

The V and J genes are TRBV28 and TRBJ1-1; TRBD1 might be the D (6 bases). The V gene lost 4 bases and the J gene lost 0 bases, with 15 bases spanning the gap. In germline, CDR1 is MDHEN, CDR2 SYDVKM. The CDR3 totals 16 residues. The CDR3 loop is CASSSSGAGMNTEAFF. CDR3 in DNA: TGTGCCAGCAGTTCCTCAGGGGCAGGGATGAACACTGAAGCTTTCTTT. Full variable domain (rest looked up from reference TRBV28 and TRBJ1-1): DVKVTQSSRYLVKRTGEKVFLECVQDMDHENMFWYRQDPGLGLRLIYFSYDVKMKEKGDIPEGYSVSREKKERFSLILESASTNQTSMYLCASSSSGAGMNTEAFFGQGTRLTVV.

V is TRBV5-1 and J is TRBJ2-5; tentative D call: TRBD1 (5 bases). The V end lost 7 bases, the J end lost 4 bases, and 20 bases lay between the germline ends. CDR3 length: 15 amino acids. Per germline, CDR1 SGHRS and CDR2 YFSETQ. CDR3 DNA: TGCGCCAGCGGCAAGGCCGACAGTAGGGGAGAGACCCAGTACTTC. Translating gives CASGKADSRGETQYF.

V gene TRBV28 combines with J gene TRBJ2-1, with 8 bases aligning to TRBD2. The V gene end was trimmed by 1 base and the J gene end by 0 bases; junction bases not matched to a gene: 8. CDR1 and CDR2 from the germline V gene are MDHEN and SYDVKM. The CDR3 consists of 18 residues. Written as DNA, the CDR3 is TGTGCCAGCAGTTTATTTATGACTAGCGCGAGCTCCTACAATGAGCAGTTCTTC. Protein: CASSLFMTSASSYNEQFF. Based on the CDR3 plus reference TRBV28 and TRBJ2-1, the full variable domain is DVKVTQSSRYLVKRTGEKVFLECVQDMDHENMFWYRQDPGLGLRLIYFSYDVKMKEKGDIPEGYSVSREKKERFSLILESASTNQTSMYLCASSLFMTSASSYNEQFFGPGTRLTVL.

In DNA form, the CDR3 reads TGTGCCAGCAGTAGTATAGGAAGGGATACGCAGTATTTT. Amino acid sequence: CASSSIGRDTQYF. J is TRBJ2-3 and V is TRBV12-3 or TRBV12-4; D unclear. Deletions cut 5 bases from V and 6 bases from J, with 12 bases between. CDR3 length: 13 residues.